Listed below are T cell receptor beta chains from one sample, sequenced in a study of naive and memory T cell subsets. TCRdb reprocessed the 5' RACE reads with MiXCR, giving one entry per CDR3 protein. The sample includes around 48,000 distinct CDR3 sequences, around 5% seen only once; the top ten take around 0.84%. Every receptor here comes from a female donor in good health. Each CDR3 is given without its conserved first and last residue. The order of the fields is J gene, V gene, CDR3 protein.

TRBJ2-1	TRBV11-2	ASSLAPQREQF
TRBJ2-2	TRBV6-5	ALRTSGVNTGELF
TRBJ1-1	TRBV2	ASSEAPRGTEAF
TRBJ2-7	TRBV9	ASSGVAESSYEQY
TRBJ1-1	TRBV7-6	ASSLWGRTEAF
TRBJ2-1	TRBV29-1	SVRSDSTYNEQF
TRBJ2-7	TRBV7-8	ASSGKGQGTYEQY
TRBJ2-7	TRBV19	ASSPSDRGYEQY
TRBJ1-2	TRBV29-1	SVEGAGRGTKSYGYT
TRBJ2-2	TRBV20-1	SARPGQYTGELF
TRBJ1-1	TRBV13	ASSFPSGNTEAF
TRBJ2-5	TRBV12-3/TRBV12-4	ASSLAIGTQY
TRBJ2-7	TRBV11-2	ASSLSVGSGNYEQY
TRBJ2-1	TRBV7-3	ASSLGQGVNEQF
TRBJ2-2	TRBV20-1	SARDLDRDGGELF
TRBJ2-2	TRBV5-1	ASSLVPAGDVLGELF
TRBJ2-1	TRBV4-1	ASSQAQREGYEQF
TRBJ2-7	TRBV6-5	ASSHYEQY
TRBJ1-5	TRBV5-6	ASSLGDQPQH
TRBJ1-5	TRBV2	ASRKGAGQPQH
TRBJ1-6	TRBV2	ASRTDRNYNSPLH
TRBJ2-5	TRBV10-3	AISERQETQY
TRBJ2-5	TRBV29-1	SVVRSGETQY
TRBJ2-1	TRBV11-2	ASSVRLAGGPRAYNEQF
TRBJ2-1	TRBV19	ASSKRNGYNEQF
TRBJ2-1	TRBV12-3/TRBV12-4	ASSLGLAGYNEQF
TRBJ2-7	TRBV5-1	ASSEMGTSYEQY
TRBJ2-1	TRBV5-8	ASSFSGMQF
TRBJ2-1	TRBV11-2	ASSSLAGPINEQF
TRBJ2-5	TRBV20-1	SARDRGDQETQY
TRBJ2-1	TRBV6-5	ASSYYDEQF
TRBJ2-5	TRBV5-4	ASSKTSAETQY
TRBJ2-1	TRBV6-5	ASSPGRASEQF
TRBJ1-2	TRBV10-3	AIRKTEGEGYT
TRBJ2-2	TRBV28	ASSLGIWGGTGELF
TRBJ1-1	TRBV28	ASLTSGLQMNTEAF
TRBJ2-5	TRBV5-4	ASSLPKETQY
TRBJ1-1	TRBV6-2/TRBV6-3	ASSLSWGNTEAF
TRBJ2-5	TRBV27	ASSSPSEGGETQY
TRBJ2-7	TRBV27	ASSATRGFWEQY
TRBJ1-5	TRBV7-9	ASSSRDRGENQQPQH
TRBJ2-7	TRBV6-5	ASSYHDFSGISYEQY
TRBJ1-2	TRBV6-5	ASRGASPDGYT
TRBJ2-7	TRBV28	ASSNLADSYEQY
TRBJ1-1	TRBV29-1	SVEDFRGGNTEAF
TRBJ1-1	TRBV27	ASSRGSPGTEAF
TRBJ1-2	TRBV28	ASSLYQWGYT
TRBJ2-3	TRBV6-5	ASTARSPDTQY
TRBJ2-3	TRBV20-1	SASGGRAIDTQY
TRBJ2-7	TRBV4-3	ASSQDLGQEIVYEQY
TRBJ2-7	TRBV20-1	SARGASYEQY